The 9 T cell receptor beta chains presented below share a single source sample, sequenced in a study of CD8 T cells in Susac syndrome. The RNA, about 0.5 to 1 ug, was put through reverse transcription using random hexamers. TCRdb redid the calling of the immunoSEQ multiplex PCR reads with MiXCR, one entry per CDR3 protein. The repertoire has some 300,000 distinct CDR3 sequences, almost 85% of them found once; the top ten carry 0.21%. The sequenced material came from CD8+ T cells from PBMCs. All receptors derive from a human donor with multiple sclerosis.

The rearrangement uses TRBV5-1 and TRBJ1-1; 7 bases line up with TRBD1. Per the germline V gene, CDR1 is SGHRS and CDR2 is YFSETQ. Germline trimming cut 4 bases from V and 4 bases from J; bases unmatched to any gene: 10. This CDR3 is built from 15 residues. The CDR3 protein is CASSVLRGEGTEAFF. The DNA for the CDR3 is TGCGCCAGCAGCGTCCTCAGGGGGGAGGGCACTGAAGCTTTCTTT.

The count of this clonotype is one. The chain is built from TRBV4-1 and TRBJ2-1; D is uncertain. V lost 2 bases, J lost 2 bases, and 13 bases lay in between. Per germline, CDR1 MGHRA and CDR2 YSYEKL. The CDR3 covers 16 residues. Here the CDR3 reads CASSQTPAPAYNEQFF. The CDR3 region has the DNA TGCGCCAGCAGCCAAACCCCGGCTCCGGCCTACAATGAGCAGTTCTTC.

The chain carries TRBV3-1 and TRBJ1-5; D might be TRBD1 (5 bases). CDR1 is LGHDT and CDR2 is YNNKEL in the germline V gene (reference sequence). V lost 3 bases and J 2 bases, leaving 11 bases between the germline ends. The CDR3 runs to 15 residues. In DNA form, the CDR3 reads TGTGCCAGCAGCCAGCCGGGGGTGTGCAATCAGCCCCAGCATTTT. Amino acid sequence: CASSQPGVCNQPQHF.

The genes are TRBV5-6 and TRBJ2-7; 10 bases agree with TRBD2. CDR1 and CDR2 from the germline V gene are SGHDT and YYEEEE. This CDR3 spans 17 amino acids. With V trimmed by 2 bases and J by 3 bases, 11 bases remained unmatched. CDR3 bases: TGTGCCAGCAGCTTCCTGTTAGCGGGAGGTAAAGTCTACGAGCAGTACTTC. Its protein product is CASSFLLAGGKVYEQYF.

The V gene is TRBV28, the J gene TRBJ2-7, with D possibly called TRBD1 or TRBD2 (5 bases each). The germline V gene has CDR1 MDHEN and CDR2 SYDVKM. The germline V and J ends were trimmed by 3 bases and 3 bases, with 12 bases remaining between them. The CDR3 covers 14 residues. In DNA form, the CDR3 reads TGTGCCAGCAGTTTCCGAGGGGCTGACTACGAGCAGTACTTC. It is translated as CASSFRGADYEQYF.

Concerning this clonotype itself: Germline is not matched at one junction end, which may reflect a read error. The chain is built from TRBV6-2 or TRBV6-3 and TRBJ1-3; the D is unclear. This CDR3 has 15 residues. Germline V CDR1 and CDR2: MNHEY, SVGEGT. CDR3: CASSAGSHSENTIYF. For the CDR3, the DNA is TGTGCCAGCAGCGCAGGATCCCACTCTGAAAACACCATATATTTT.

The chain recombines TRBV19 with TRBJ2-1; D unresolved. The CDR3 sequence is 12 residues long. Trimming shortened V by 5 bases and J by 8 bases, and 10 bases separated the two germline ends. The germline V gene encodes CDR1 LNHDA and CDR2 SQIVND (reference sequence). CDR3 amino acids: CASSERTYEQFF. The CDR3 DNA reads TGTGCCAGTAGTGAGAGGACCTATGAGCAGTTCTTC.

The CDR3: CASSFWTDSYATVNSPLHF. In nucleotides, the CDR3 is TGCGCCAGCAGCTTCTGGACAGACTCCTACGCTACAGTTAATTCACCCCTCCACTTT. The V call is TRBV4-1, the J call TRBJ1-6; weak D call: TRBD1 (6 bases). From germline, CDR1 is MGHRA and CDR2 YSYEKL. Trimming stripped 5 bases from V and 6 bases from J, with 26 bases between. This CDR3 has 19 residues.

The V gene is TRBV7-9, the J gene TRBJ2-7; D call uncertain. Germline values: CDR1 SEHNR, CDR2 FQNEAQ (reference sequence). The CDR3 has 15 residues. The V end was cut by 2 bases, the J end by 0 bases, with 11 bases between. CDR3 sequence (DNA): TGTGCCAGCAGCTTATCAATGGGGTCCTCCTACGAGCAGTACTTC. Residues: CASSLSMGSSYEQYF.